This T cell receptor (beta chain) is drawn from a study of post-analysis software for immune sequencing data. Study-wide findings and caveats: Four or five TRBV segments, TRBV5-6, TRBV5-1 and TRBV20-1 among them, were found more frequent in patients than controls.

About this clonotype itself: What it binds is unknown.

Unique molecular identifiers were carried by the TCR beta cDNA libraries. Each CDR3 protein gets one entry after TCRdb re-called the PCR reads with MiXCR. The data hold some 370,000 distinct CDR3 sequences, with roughly 38% observed a single time. This CDR3 contains 17 residues. V lost 0 bases, J lost 6 bases, and 9 bases stayed unmatched. CDR1 and CDR2 from the germline V gene are MNHNY and SVGAGI (reference sequence). The sequencing sample was made of blood. The TCR originated in a girl aged 10 to 17 with multiple sclerosis. J is TRBJ1-4 and V is TRBV6-6, with TRBD1 matching 8 bases. Here the CDR3 DNA reads TGTGCCAGCAGTTACTCGAATAGGGCAGGGGGCGATGAAAAACTGTTTTTT. It translates to CASSYSNRAGGDEKLFF.